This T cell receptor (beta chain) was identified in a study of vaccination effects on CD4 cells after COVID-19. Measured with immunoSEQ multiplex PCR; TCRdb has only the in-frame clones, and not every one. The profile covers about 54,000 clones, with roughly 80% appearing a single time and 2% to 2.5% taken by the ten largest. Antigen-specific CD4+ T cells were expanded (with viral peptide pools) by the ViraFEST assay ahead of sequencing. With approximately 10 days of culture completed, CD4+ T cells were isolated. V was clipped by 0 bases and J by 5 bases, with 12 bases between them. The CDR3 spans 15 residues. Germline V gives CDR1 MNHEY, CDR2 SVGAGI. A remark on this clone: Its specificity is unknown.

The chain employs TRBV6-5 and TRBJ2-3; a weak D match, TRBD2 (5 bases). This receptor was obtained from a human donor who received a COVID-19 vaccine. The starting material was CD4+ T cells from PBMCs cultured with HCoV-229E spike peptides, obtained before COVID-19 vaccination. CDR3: CASSYSRAKGDTQYF. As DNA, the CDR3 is TGTGCCAGCAGTTACTCGAGGGCTAAAGGAGATACGCAGTATTTT.